This paragraph reports one T cell receptor (beta chain). The table came from immunoSEQ multiplex PCR; TCRdb's copy has only in-frame clones and leaves some out. The data hold around 99,000 clones, with 88% observed a single time. This sample is drawn from a study of radiotherapy plus CTLA-4 blockade in lung cancer. V was shortened by 0 bases and J by 2 bases, with 15 bases between the two germline ends. The CDR3 sequence is 18 residues long. Germline V gene lookup returns CDR1 SGHRS and CDR2 YFSETQ. The sequence was obtained from a human donor with non-small cell lung cancer that progressed on radiotherapy plus ipilimumab. Sample: peripheral blood, taken from a patient treated with radiotherapy plus ipilimumab. This chain connects TRBV5-1 to TRBJ2-6; D may be TRBD1 (5 bases). Here the CDR3 DNA reads TGCGCCAGCAGCTTGGGGAGTGCAAGGGGTCCTGGGGCCAACGTCCTGACTTTC. It translates to CASSLGSARGPGANVLTF.